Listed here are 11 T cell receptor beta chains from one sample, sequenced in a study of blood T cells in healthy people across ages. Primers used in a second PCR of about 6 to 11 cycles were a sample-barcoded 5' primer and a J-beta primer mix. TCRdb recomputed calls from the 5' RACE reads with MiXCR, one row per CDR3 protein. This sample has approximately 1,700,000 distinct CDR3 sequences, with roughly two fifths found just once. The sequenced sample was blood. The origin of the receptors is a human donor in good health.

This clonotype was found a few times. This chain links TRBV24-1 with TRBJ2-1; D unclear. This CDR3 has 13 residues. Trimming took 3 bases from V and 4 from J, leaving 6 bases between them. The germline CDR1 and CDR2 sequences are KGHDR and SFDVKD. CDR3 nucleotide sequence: TGTGCCACCAGTGATCCGGATTACAATGAGCAGTTCTTC. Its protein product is CATSDPDYNEQFF.

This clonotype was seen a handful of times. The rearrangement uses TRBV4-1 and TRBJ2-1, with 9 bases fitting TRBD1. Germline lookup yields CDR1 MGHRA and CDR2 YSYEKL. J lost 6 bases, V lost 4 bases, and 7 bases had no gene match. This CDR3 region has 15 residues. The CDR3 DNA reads TGCGCCAGCAGCCTTGGACAGGGGTCCCGCAATGAGCAGTTCTTC. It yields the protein CASSLGQGSRNEQFF.

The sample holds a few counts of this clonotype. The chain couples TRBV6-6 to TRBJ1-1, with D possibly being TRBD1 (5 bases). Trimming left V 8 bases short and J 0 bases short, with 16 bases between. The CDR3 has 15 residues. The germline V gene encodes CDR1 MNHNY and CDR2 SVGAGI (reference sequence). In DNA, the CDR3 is TGTGCCAGCGGTGGCACAGGTGATATGAACACTGAAGCTTTCTTT. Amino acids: CASGGTGDMNTEAFF.

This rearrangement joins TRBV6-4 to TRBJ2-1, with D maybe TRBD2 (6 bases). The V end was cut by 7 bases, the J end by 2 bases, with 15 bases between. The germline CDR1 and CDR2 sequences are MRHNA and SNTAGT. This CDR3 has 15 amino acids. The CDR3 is CASIRGTGAYNEQFF. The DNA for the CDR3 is TGTGCCAGCATTAGGGGAACGGGGGCCTACAATGAGCAGTTCTTC.

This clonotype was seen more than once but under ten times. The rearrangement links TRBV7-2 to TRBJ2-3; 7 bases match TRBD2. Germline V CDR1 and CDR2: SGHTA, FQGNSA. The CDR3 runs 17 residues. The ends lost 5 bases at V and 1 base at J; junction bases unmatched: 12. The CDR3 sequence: CASSPLRLAEGTDTQYF. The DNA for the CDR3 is TGTGCCAGCAGCCCCTTGAGGCTAGCGGAAGGCACAGATACGCAGTATTTT. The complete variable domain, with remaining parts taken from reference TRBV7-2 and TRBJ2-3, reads GAGVSQSPSNKVTEKGKDVELRCDPISGHTALYWYRQSLGQGLEFLIYFQGNSAPDKSGLPSDRFSAERTGGSVSTLTIQRTQQEDSAVYLCASSPLRLAEGTDTQYFGPGTRLTVL.

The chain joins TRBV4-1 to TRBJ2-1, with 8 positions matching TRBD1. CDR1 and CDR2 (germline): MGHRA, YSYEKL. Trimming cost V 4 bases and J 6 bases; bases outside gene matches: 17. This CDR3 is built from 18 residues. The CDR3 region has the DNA TGCGCCAGCAGCCCCCTTGGGAATGCCAGGGGGCCTCGCAATGAGCAGTTCTTC. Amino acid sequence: CASSPLGNARGPRNEQFF.

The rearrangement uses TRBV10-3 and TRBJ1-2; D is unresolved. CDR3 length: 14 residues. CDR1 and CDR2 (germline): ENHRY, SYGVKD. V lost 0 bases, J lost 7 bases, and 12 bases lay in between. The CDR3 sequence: CAISESGTSFGYTF. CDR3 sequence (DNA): TGTGCCATCAGTGAGTCGGGAACATCCTTTGGCTACACCTTC.

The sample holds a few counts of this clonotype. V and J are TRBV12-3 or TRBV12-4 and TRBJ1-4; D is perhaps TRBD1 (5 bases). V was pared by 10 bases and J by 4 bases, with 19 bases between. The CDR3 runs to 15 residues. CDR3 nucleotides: TGTGCCAACAGCATTACGGGACGGGGTAATGAAAAACTGTTTTTT. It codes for CANSITGRGNEKLFF.

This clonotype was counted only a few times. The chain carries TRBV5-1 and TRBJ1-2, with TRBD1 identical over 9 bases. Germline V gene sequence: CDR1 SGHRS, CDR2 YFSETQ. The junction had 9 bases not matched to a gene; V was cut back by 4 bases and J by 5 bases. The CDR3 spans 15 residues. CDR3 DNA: TGCGCCAGCAGCGAACCGGGACAGGGAATGTATGGCTACACCTTC. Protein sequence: CASSEPGQGMYGYTF.

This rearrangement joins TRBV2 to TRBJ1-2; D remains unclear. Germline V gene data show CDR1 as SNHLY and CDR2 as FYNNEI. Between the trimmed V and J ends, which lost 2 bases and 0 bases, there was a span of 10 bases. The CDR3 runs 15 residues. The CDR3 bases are TGTGCCAGCAGTGAAATTCTGAATCCTAACTATGGCTACACCTTC. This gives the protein CASSEILNPNYGYTF.

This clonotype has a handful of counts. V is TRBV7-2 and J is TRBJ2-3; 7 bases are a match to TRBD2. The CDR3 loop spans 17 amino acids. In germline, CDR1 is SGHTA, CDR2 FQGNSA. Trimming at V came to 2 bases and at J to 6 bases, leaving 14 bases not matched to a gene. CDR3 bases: TGTGCCAGCAGCTTAACCCCTCAAGCGGGGATTCAGGATACGCAGTATTTT. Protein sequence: CASSLTPQAGIQDTQYF. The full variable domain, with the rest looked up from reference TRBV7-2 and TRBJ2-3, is GAGVSQSPSNKVTEKGKDVELRCDPISGHTALYWYRQSLGQGLEFLIYFQGNSAPDKSGLPSDRFSAERTGGSVSTLTIQRTQQEDSAVYLCASSLTPQAGIQDTQYFGPGTRLTVL.